The rows below give T cell receptor beta chains drawn from one sample of a study of cytomegalovirus exposure and HLA in healthy donors. The table came from immunoSEQ multiplex PCR; TCRdb's copy has only in-frame clones and leaves some out. The repertoire holds tens of thousands of clones, about 88% seen once, with approximately 2.1% in the top ten. Sequenced material: PBMCs. The receptors derive from a man between 18 and 29 years old in good health and CMV-seronegative. Both conserved end residues are part of each CDR3. The D gene is left open where the match is weak. Clone size is given for some rows only: seen once, a few or many times, or a class if the clone is expanded.

TRBD1 NA TRBJ1-4 TRBV4-1 TGCGCCAGCAGCCAAGAGGGACAGGGGTTGATGGATGAAAAACTGTTTTTT CASSQEGQGLMDEKLFF
TRBD1 NA TRBJ1-1 TRBV10-2 TGCGCCACCTTCCGACAGGGCACTGAAGCTTTCTTT CATFRQGTEAFF
TRBD2 NA TRBJ2-7 TRBV6-6 TGTGCCAGCAGCTCAAGCGGGAGCTCCTACGAGCAGTACTTC CASSSSGSSYEQYF
NA NA TRBJ1-1 TRBV11-2 TGTGCCAGCAGCTTAGAACTCGGGAAAAGGCGGACTGAAGCTTTCTTT CASSLELGKRRTEAFF
NA NA TRBJ1-3 TRBV29-1 TGCAGCGTTGTTGACACTGGAAACACCATATATTTT CSVVDTGNTIYF
NA NA TRBJ1-1 TRBV19 TGTGCCAGTAGTTTTGGGACATCCAACACTGAAGCTTTCTTT CASSFGTSNTEAFF
NA NA TRBJ1-1 TRBV28 TGTGCCAGCAGTTTCCTTCTTGGGAGGACTGAAGCTTTCTTT CASSFLLGRTEAFF
NA NA TRBJ1-4 TRBV10-2 TGCGCCAGCAAGGCACAAGGTGGCGGACAGAAACTGTTTTTT CASKAQGGGQKLFF
TRBD1 few TRBJ1-1 TRBV7-2 TGTGCCAGCAGCCGGGGCAGGGGGAACGCTGAAGCTTTCTTT CASSRGRGNAEAFF
NA NA TRBJ2-7 TRBV11-3 TGTGCCAGCAGCTTGACAGGTGTCGGCTACGAGCAGTACTTC CASSLTGVGYEQYF
NA NA TRBJ2-2 TRBV5-5 TGTGCCAGCAGCCGCGAGGGGGGGGCCGGGGAGCTGTTTTTT CASSREGGAGELFF
NA NA TRBJ2-3 TRBV7-9 TGTGCCAGCAGCTTAGAAGGTCGGCTAGTTCTCGGTTATTTT CASSLEGRLVLGYF
NA NA TRBJ1-5 TRBV27 TGTGCCAGCAGTTTATCGGACAGTAGCAATCAGCCCCAGCATTTT CASSLSDSSNQPQHF
NA NA TRBJ1-5 TRBV30 TGTGCCTGGCATACAGGGCCCCTCGGTCAGCCCCAGCATTTT CAWHTGPLGQPQHF
TRBD2 NA TRBJ2-7 TRBV19 TGTGCCAGTAGTATTGGTAGCGGGAGGTTCGGCGAGCAGTACTTC CASSIGSGRFGEQYF
TRBD1 once TRBJ2-7 TRBV7-9 TGTGCCAGCAGTTCCGGGACAGGGTCCTACGAGCAGTACTTC CASSSGTGSYEQYF
NA NA TRBJ2-5 TRBV15 TGTGCCACCAGCAGAGACGGGTCGCAAGAGACCCAGTACTTC CATSRDGSQETQYF
NA NA TRBJ2-7 TRBV6-6 TGTGCCAGCAGTTACCCAGGCAGTTCCTCGGGGGAGCAGTACTTC CASSYPGSSSGEQYF
NA NA TRBJ2-2 TRBV28 TGTGCCAGCAGTTTCCTACAGGGAAGAGCCGGGGAGCTGTTTTTT CASSFLQGRAGELFF
TRBD2 once TRBJ2-5 TRBV7-2 TGTGCCAGCAGCTTCCTTCGACTAGCGGGAGGGGTCCGGTCGGAGACCCAGTACTTC CASSFLRLAGGVRSETQYF
TRBD2 NA TRBJ2-3 TRBV19 TGTGCCAGTAGTGACCGGGGGGGGCCCGATACGCAGTATTTT CASSDRGGPDTQYF
TRBD2 once TRBJ2-7 TRBV28 TGTGCCAGCAGCACCCCCGCGGGAGGCAGTGGTTTC CASSTPAGGSGF
NA NA TRBJ2-1 TRBV5-4 TGTGCCAGCAGCGCGTACAATGAGCAGTTCTTC CASSAYNEQFF
NA NA TRBJ1-1 TRBV6-6 TGTGCCAGCAGTTACGGTGGCGAAGCTTTCTTT CASSYGGEAFF
NA NA TRBJ1-1 TRBV28 TGTGCCAGCGCGGGGATGTTAAACACTGAAGCTTTCTTT CASAGMLNTEAFF
NA NA TRBJ2-5 TRBV6-5 TGTGCCAGCAGTTACTCTAGCACAGAGACCCAGTACTTC CASSYSSTETQYF
TRBD1 NA TRBJ1-1 TRBV5-1 TGCGCCACCCAGAGGACAGGGCTTATGAACACTGAAGCTTTCTTT CATQRTGLMNTEAFF
TRBD1 NA TRBJ1-4 TRBV7-8 TGTGCCAGCAGCCCACGGACAGGGAGTAATGAAAAACTGTTTTTT CASSPRTGSNEKLFF
TRBD1 NA TRBJ1-1 TRBV7-2 TGTGCCAGCAGTTTCGACAGGGGGAACACTGAAGCTTTCTTT CASSFDRGNTEAFF
TRBD1 NA TRBJ2-3 TRBV6-4 TGTGCCAGCAGTCCCGAGTCCGGGACAGGGGGAGATACGCAGTATTTT CASSPESGTGGDTQYF
TRBD2 NA TRBJ2-1 TRBV6-1 TGTGCCAGCAGTGAAGGGGCTAGCGGGAGTTTCTACAATGAGCAGTTCTTC CASSEGASGSFYNEQFF
TRBD1 few TRBJ2-7 TRBV5-6 TGTGCCAGCAGCTCGTATACAGGGAAGGGGGCAAGGTACGAGCAGTACTTC CASSSYTGKGARYEQYF
TRBD2 once TRBJ2-3 TRBV10-1 TGCGCCAGCAGCCTAGCGGGAGACCCCACAGATACGCAGTATTTT CASSLAGDPTDTQYF
NA NA TRBJ1-6 TRBV14 TGTGCCAGCAGCCCCGGGGATTCACCCCTCCACTTT CASSPGDSPLHF
NA once TRBJ2-2 TRBV4-1 TGCGCCAGCAGCCAAGCTACTAGGACCGGGGAGCTGTTTTTT CASSQATRTGELFF
NA NA TRBJ2-3 TRBV4-1 TGCGCCAGCAGCCAAGGTCCCCTAGCAGCAGATACGCAGTATTTT CASSQGPLAADTQYF
TRBD2 NA TRBJ2-1 TRBV5-1 TGCGCCAGCCATGAGATCCACACCGGACTAGCAGTAGATGAGCAGTTCTTC CASHEIHTGLAVDEQFF
NA NA TRBJ2-4 TRBV7-2 TGTGCCAGCAGCTTAGCAGGGGCGAATCACATTCAGTACTTC CASSLAGANHIQYF
TRBD1 NA TRBJ1-1 TRBV6-5 TGTGCCAGCAGTTACGGGGACAGAATCTCTGAAGCTTTCTTT CASSYGDRISEAFF
NA NA TRBJ2-1 TRBV6-1 TGTGCCAGCAGTGAAGGACTAGTGCCTAACAATGAGCAGTTCTTC CASSEGLVPNNEQFF
NA NA TRBJ2-7 TRBV9 TGTGCCAGCAGCGTAGCGGGTAGTATGAACGAGCAGTACTTC CASSVAGSMNEQYF
NA NA TRBJ1-6 TRBV11-2 TGTGCCAGCCAGTTCTGGGAGGACCGGAATAATTCACCCCTCCACTTT CASQFWEDRNNSPLHF
NA NA TRBJ1-1 TRBV6-6 TGTGCCAGCAGACTCGAAAGGAGGGACACTGAAGCTTTCTTT CASRLERRDTEAFF
TRBD1 NA TRBJ2-2 TRBV9 TGTGCCAGCAGCGCCACGGGGACAGGTAACACCGGGGAGCTGTTTTTT CASSATGTGNTGELFF
NA NA TRBJ1-1 TRBV28 TGTGCCAGCAGTATAAACAGGAAGACCATGAACACTGAAGCTTTCTTT CASSINRKTMNTEAFF
NA NA TRBJ2-7 TRBV7-2 TGTGCCAGCAGGTTACAGGGATTGAGCTCCTACGAGCAGTACTTC CASRLQGLSSYEQYF
TRBD2 NA TRBJ2-5 TRBV7-7 TGTGCTAGCAGCTCCCAATCAAGTGGACTAGCGGGGACCCAGTACTTC CASSSQSSGLAGTQYF
NA NA TRBJ1-1 TRBV30 TGTGCCTGGAGTGTTTTTTCGACTGAAGCTTTCTTT CAWSVFSTEAFF
NA few TRBJ1-4 TRBV5-8 TGTGCCAGCAGCTGGGAAATCGGAGGAGAAAAACTGTTTTTT CASSWEIGGEKLFF
TRBD1 NA TRBJ2-7 TRBV7-9 TGTGCCAGCAGCTCGGGACAGGGGGCCCACGAGCAGTACTTC CASSSGQGAHEQYF
TRBD1 NA TRBJ1-6 TRBV2 TGTGCCAGCAGTGAACGCACAGGGGACTATAATTCACCCCTCCACTTT CASSERTGDYNSPLHF
NA NA TRBJ1-4 TRBV2 TGTGCCAGCAGGCCTCCGGACTTAAATGAAAAACTGTTTTTT CASRPPDLNEKLFF
NA NA TRBJ1-1 TRBV5-1 TGCGCCAGCAGGAGGCAGGGAACACCAGGGAACACTGAAGCCTTCTTT CASRRQGTPGNTEAFF
NA NA TRBJ1-2 TRBV29-1 TGCAGCGTTGTAGGGGACAAGAGAGGCTACACCTTC CSVVGDKRGYTF
TRBD1 NA TRBJ2-7 TRBV18 TGTGCCAGCTCGCTAACCGGGACAGACCCCTACGAGCAGTACTTC CASSLTGTDPYEQYF